The clone carrying this T cell receptor beta chain was picked up a small number of times. Construction of the TCR beta libraries employed iRepertoire HTBI primers in conjunction with Arm-PCR of CDR3 regions. TCRdb re-analysed the multiplex PCR reads in MiXCR, keeping a single row per CDR3 protein. The data contain fewer than 450,000 distinct CDR3 sequences, approximately 15% of them singletons. This entry is derived from a study of regulatory T cells in long-lasting Graves disease. Time point specified: newly diagnosed GD, antithyroid drugs for less than 3 months. The TCR library used RNA extracted from PBMCs. The CDR3 consists of 15 residues. The V gene's germline CDR1 is LNHDA and CDR2 SQIVND (reference sequence). The ends were cut back, 3 bases at V and 5 bases at J, with 13 bases in the middle. These data were also filed under a second study, of T cells in Graves' hyperthyroidism and ophthalmopathy. As reported in that work: Clinical symptoms, serum thyroxine and TRAb, thyroid ultrasound and orbital computed tomography were used for the diagnoses. With the HTBI primer set, the TCR CDR3 went through a first round of RT-PCR. Ophthalmopathy was distinguished from stable hyperthyroidism by 13 V-J signatures.

The clonotype originates from a woman in her thirties or forties with Graves disease. This specimen was peripheral blood mononuclear cells (PBMCs), taken at new diagnosis, from a patient treated with antithyroid drugs. This chain links TRBV19 with TRBJ2-2, with D tentatively TRBD1 or TRBD2 (5 bases each). CDR3 residues: CASSMGELVTGELFF. The CDR3 DNA is TGTGCCAGTAGTATGGGGGAGTTGGTTACCGGGGAGCTGTTTTTT.